A single sample is the source of the 17 T cell receptor beta chains below, sequenced in a study of post-analysis software for immune sequencing data (dated by TCRdb to about 2015). On the study overall, not on this receptor specifically: A few TRBV segments, including TRBV5-6, TRBV5-1 and TRBV20-1, were significantly more frequent in patients than controls.

For these TCRs, the target antigens are not known. The library was produced with PCR. Sequencing was carried out with an Illumina HiSeq 2500. To reduce PCR and sequencing biases, unique molecular identifiers were incorporated into the TCR beta cDNA libraries. TCRdb took the public reads, trimmed them with fastp at Q25, ran MiXCR for clone calling and kept in-frame beta chains. All rows with the same CDR3 protein become a single entry with the most common DNA and genes. In this sample the table shows over 700,000 distinct CDR3 sequences, 30% of which occur a single time. The ten largest clones add up to 0.56% of the sample. Sequencing was done on a sample of blood. The origin of the receptors is a girl aged 5-17 years with multiple sclerosis.

The J gene is TRBJ2-4, the V gene TRBV28; 8 bases are a match to TRBD2. The DNA end is a closer match to TRBJ2-7, so the J assignment may be wrong. The CDR3 loop spans 13 amino acids. Germline V gives CDR1 MDHEN, CDR2 SYDVKM. This CDR3 is CASSLRGRSEQYF. The CDR3 DNA sequence: TGTGCCAGCAGTCTCCGCGGGAGGTCCGAGCAGTACTTC.

This clonotype has ten or more counts. The chain has TRBV20-1 and TRBJ2-1; D is undetermined. The germline gives CDR1 DFQATT, CDR2 SNEGSKA (reference sequence). The length of the CDR3 is 13 residues. V lost 5 bases and J lost 7, with 15 bases in between. The CDR3 here is CSAPSTRANEQFF. As DNA, the CDR3 is TGCAGTGCTCCGTCTACAAGGGCGAATGAGCAGTTCTTC.

This sequence joins TRBV28 and TRBJ2-3, with a weak D call TRBD1 (6 bases). The germline V gene has CDR1 MDHEN and CDR2 SYDVKM. The ends were cut back, 5 bases at V and 0 bases at J, with 15 bases in the middle. The CDR3 length is 16 residues. The CDR3, as DNA: TGTGCCAGCAGTCCTCCGGGACAAACTAGCACAGATACGCAGTATTTT. This encodes CASSPPGQTSTDTQYF.

In its sample, this clonotype was seen a few times. The genes are TRBV6-6 and TRBJ2-7; D is tentatively TRBD1 or TRBD2 (5 bases each). The end of the DNA is better explained by TRBJ2-5, so the J call may be wrong. CDR1 MNHNY and CDR2 SVGAGI come from the germline V gene (reference sequence). CDR3 length equals 13 residues. CDR3 bases: TGTGCCAGCAGTATCCGGGACGGGGAGACCCAGTACTTC. Protein sequence: CASSIRDGETQYF.

The V gene is TRBV20-1, the J gene TRBJ2-2; maybe TRBD2 (5 bases). Per germline, CDR1 DFQATT and CDR2 SNEGSKA (reference sequence). The CDR3 covers 14 residues. V lost 1 base, J lost 5 bases, and 11 bases lay in between. The CDR3 DNA follows: TGCAGTGCTAGAGGGGTAGCGAGTACCGGGGAGCTGTTTTTT. Protein product: CSARGVASTGELFF.

Only a few counts were recorded for this clonotype. The rearrangement joins TRBV7-2 to TRBJ2-5; TRBD2 agrees at 9 bases. The junction had 13 bases not matched to a gene; V was cut back by 1 base and J by 7 bases. CDR3 size: 17 residues. Germline V CDR1 and CDR2: SGHTA, FQGNSA. CDR3 amino acids: CASSLESGGRARGTQYF. The CDR3 bases are TGTGCCAGCAGCTTAGAATCTGGCGGGAGGGCCCGGGGGACCCAGTACTTC.

The chain uses TRBV20-1 and TRBJ1-2, with D uncertain. Germline-derived CDR1 and CDR2 are DFQATT and SNEGSKA (reference sequence). This CDR3 region has 14 residues. V was clipped by 0 bases and J by 7 bases, with 15 bases between them. CDR3 DNA: TGCAGTGCTAGAGATAATATGGGGAGAGGTGGCTACACCTTC. Its protein product is CSARDNMGRGGYTF.

Only a few counts were recorded for this clonotype. The junction departs from the called germline gene at one end, perhaps through a read error. This chain connects TRBV9 to TRBJ2-7; D possibly matches TRBD1 or TRBD2 (5 bases each). The CDR3 runs 13 residues. Per germline, CDR1 SGDLS and CDR2 YYNGEE. Here the CDR3 reads CASSVVVGVEQYF. The CDR3 nucleotides are TGTGCCAGTAGCGTAGTGGTGGGGGTCGAGCAGTACTTC.

V is TRBV7-2 and J is TRBJ2-5, with D perhaps given as TRBD1 or TRBD2 (5 bases each). This CDR3 region has 19 residues. Trimming shortened V by 4 bases and J by 3 bases, and 27 bases separated the two germline ends. Per germline, CDR1 SGHTA and CDR2 FQGNSA. The chain's CDR3 is CASSSYGAPQLTPKETQYF. CDR3 DNA: TGTGCCAGCAGCTCCTACGGGGCCCCCCAATTAACCCCAAAAGAGACCCAGTACTTC. Based on the CDR3 plus reference TRBV7-2 and TRBJ2-5, the full variable domain is GAGVSQSPSNKVTEKGKDVELRCDPISGHTALYWYRQSLGQGLEFLIYFQGNSAPDKSGLPSDRFSAERTGGSVSTLTIQRTQQEDSAVYLCASSSYGAPQLTPKETQYFGPGTRLLVL.

The chain is built from TRBV4-2 and TRBJ1-2; D might be TRBD1 (5 bases). V shed 0 bases and J shed 8 bases, with 13 bases lying between them. Germline CDR1 is LGHNA and CDR2 is YNFKEQ. There are 14 residues in the CDR3. The CDR3 loop reads CASSQDFSGDGYTF. CDR3 DNA sequence: TGTGCCAGCAGCCAAGATTTTTCCGGGGACGGCTACACCTTC.

The V and J genes are TRBV6-5 and TRBJ2-7; D is undetermined. The CDR3 is made up of 14 amino acids. Germline V gene lookup returns CDR1 MNHEY and CDR2 SVGAGI. Trimming pared 2 bases from V and 2 bases from J, leaving 10 bases between. CDR3 in amino acids: CASSYDGSTYEQYF. As DNA, the CDR3 is TGTGCCAGCAGTTACGACGGCAGTACCTACGAGCAGTACTTC.

The chain links TRBV6-6 to TRBJ2-1, with 8 bases fitting TRBD2. The CDR3 spans 14 residues. Looked up from germline, CDR1 is MNHNY and CDR2 is SVGAGI (reference sequence). The trim removed 6 bases at V and 3 bases at J, leaving 4 bases unmatched. The CDR3 DNA follows: TGTGCCAGCAGGTCGGGACTAGACTACAATGAGCAGTTCTTC. As protein: CASRSGLDYNEQFF.

The chain carries TRBV27 and TRBJ1-3, with TRBD1 as a possible D gene (6 bases). Germline lookup yields CDR1 MNHEY and CDR2 SMNVEV (reference sequence). This CDR3 is built from 15 residues. V shed 3 bases and J shed 0 bases, with 9 bases lying between them. The CDR3 here is CASSFGRGSGNTIYF. DNA of the CDR3: TGTGCCAGCAGTTTCGGCAGGGGCTCTGGAAACACCATATATTTT.

Remarks on this clonotype: A much larger clone differs by one base, so this may be a read error. This chain links TRBV4-3 with TRBJ2-1; no clear D. Germline-derived CDR1 and CDR2 are LGHNA and YSLEER. This CDR3 has 14 residues. CDR3 sequence reads: CASSQDYIDNAQFF. The CDR3 nucleotides read TGCGCCAGCAGCCAAGACTATATCGACAATGCGCAGTTCTTC.

This clonotype was detected many times. V and J are TRBV29-1 and TRBJ2-7, with 12 positions matching TRBD2. Per the germline V gene, CDR1 is SQVTM and CDR2 is ANQGSEA. V gave up 4 bases and J gave up 4 bases; unmatched junction bases: 2. This CDR3 comprises 13 residues. CDR3 bases: TGCAGCGTTGGGACTAGCGGGAAATACGAGCAGTACTTC. Its translation is CSVGTSGKYEQYF.

This rearrangement joins TRBV6-6 to TRBJ2-7; TRBD2 matches 10 bases. Germline V CDR1 and CDR2: MNHNY, SVGAGI (reference sequence). V gave up 6 bases and J gave up 4 bases; unmatched junction bases: 12. The CDR3 spans 16 residues. The DNA of the CDR3 is TGTGCCAGCAGCCGACCCCCCAGCGGGAGGGAATACGAGCAGTACTTC. As protein: CASSRPPSGREYEQYF.

The V gene is TRBV12-3 or TRBV12-4, the J gene TRBJ2-5; possibly TRBD1 for D (6 bases). The CDR3 length is 15 residues. V lost 2 bases and J lost 2, with 12 bases in between. CDR3 residues: CASSLSRRGQETQYF. The CDR3 DNA reads TGTGCCAGCAGTTTAAGCCGCAGGGGTCAAGAGACCCAGTACTTC.